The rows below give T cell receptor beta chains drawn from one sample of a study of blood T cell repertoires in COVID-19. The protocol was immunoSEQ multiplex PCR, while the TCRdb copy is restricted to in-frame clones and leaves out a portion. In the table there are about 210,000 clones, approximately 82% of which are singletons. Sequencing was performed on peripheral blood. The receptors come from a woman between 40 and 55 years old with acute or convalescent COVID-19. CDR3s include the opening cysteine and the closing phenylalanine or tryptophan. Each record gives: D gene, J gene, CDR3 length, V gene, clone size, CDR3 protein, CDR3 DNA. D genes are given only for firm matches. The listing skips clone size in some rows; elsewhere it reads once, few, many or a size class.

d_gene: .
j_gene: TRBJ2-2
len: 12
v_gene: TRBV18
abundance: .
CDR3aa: CASSLVTGELFF
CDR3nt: TGTGCCAGCTCACTAGTCACCGGGGAGCTGTTTTTT

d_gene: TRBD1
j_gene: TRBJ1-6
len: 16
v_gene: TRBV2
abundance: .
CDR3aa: CASMRDRGGGVAPLHF
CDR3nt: TGTGCCAGCATGAGAGACAGGGGGGGAGGCGTAGCACCCCTCCACTTT

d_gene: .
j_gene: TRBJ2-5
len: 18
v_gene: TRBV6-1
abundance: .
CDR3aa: CASSEWFFQAGVGETQYF
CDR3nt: TGTGCCAGCAGTGAATGGTTTTTCCAGGCAGGGGTTGGGGAGACCCAGTACTTC

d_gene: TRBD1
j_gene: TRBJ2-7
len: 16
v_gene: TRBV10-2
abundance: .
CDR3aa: CASTKDRSVDRGEQYF
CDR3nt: TGCGCCAGCACTAAGGACAGGTCTGTCGACCGGGGCGAGCAGTACTTC

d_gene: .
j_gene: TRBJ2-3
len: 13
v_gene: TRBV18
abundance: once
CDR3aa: CASSPSTTDTQYF
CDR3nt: TGTGCCAGCTCACCATCCACAACAGATACGCAGTATTTT

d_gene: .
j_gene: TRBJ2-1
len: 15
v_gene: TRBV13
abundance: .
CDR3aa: CASSPSSGYGNEQFF
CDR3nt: TGTGCCAGCAGCCCCAGTAGCGGCTACGGCAATGAGCAGTTCTTC

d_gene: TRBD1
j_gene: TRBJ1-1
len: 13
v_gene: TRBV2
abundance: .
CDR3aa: CASSDQRGQQAFF
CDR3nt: TGTGCCAGCAGTGACCAAAGGGGACAGCAAGCTTTCTTT

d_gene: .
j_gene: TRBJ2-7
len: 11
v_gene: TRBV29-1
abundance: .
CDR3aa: CSVRTDYEQYF
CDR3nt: TGCAGCGTTCGGACAGACTACGAGCAGTACTTC

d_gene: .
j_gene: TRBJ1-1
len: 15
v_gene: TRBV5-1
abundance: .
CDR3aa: CASNLEGRMNTEAFF
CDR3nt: TGCGCCAGCAACCTAGAGGGAAGAATGAACACTGAAGCTTTCTTT

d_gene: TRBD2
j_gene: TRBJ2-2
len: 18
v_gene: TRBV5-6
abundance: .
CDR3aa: CASSGGTSGRARSGELFF
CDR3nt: TGTGCCAGCAGCGGCGGGACTAGCGGGAGGGCCCGGAGCGGGGAGCTGTTTTTT

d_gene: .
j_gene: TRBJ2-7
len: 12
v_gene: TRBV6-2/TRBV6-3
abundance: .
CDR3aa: CASSVYSLEQYF
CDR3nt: TGTGCCAGCAGCGTATACTCTCTCGAGCAGTACTTC

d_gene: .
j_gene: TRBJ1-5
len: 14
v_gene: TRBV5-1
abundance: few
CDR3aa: CASSAGWGNQPQHF
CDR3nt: TGCGCCAGCAGCGCAGGATGGGGCAATCAGCCCCAGCATTTT

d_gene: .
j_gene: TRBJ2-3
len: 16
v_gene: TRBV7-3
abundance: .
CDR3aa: CASSPAGRGGTDTQYF
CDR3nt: TGTGCCAGCAGCCCCGCCGGACGGGGAGGCACAGATACGCAGTATTTT

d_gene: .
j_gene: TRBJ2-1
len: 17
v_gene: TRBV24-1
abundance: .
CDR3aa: CATSGRLGPPSGNEQFF
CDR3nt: TGTGCCACCAGTGGGAGATTAGGGCCCCCCTCGGGGAATGAGCAGTTCTTC

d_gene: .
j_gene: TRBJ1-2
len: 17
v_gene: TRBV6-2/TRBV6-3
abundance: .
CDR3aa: CASSYPPTGDPIYGYTF
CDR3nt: TGTGCCAGCAGTTACCCTCCGACAGGCGACCCGATCTATGGCTACACCTTC

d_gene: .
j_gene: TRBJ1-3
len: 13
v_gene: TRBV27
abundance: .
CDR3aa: CASRAVSGNTIYF
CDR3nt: TGTGCCTCCAGGGCAGTCTCTGGAAACACCATATATTTT

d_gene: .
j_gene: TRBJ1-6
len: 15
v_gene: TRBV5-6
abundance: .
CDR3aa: CASSTNRENNSPLHF
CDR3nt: TGTGCCAGCAGCACGAACAGGGAGAATAATTCACCCCTCCACTTT

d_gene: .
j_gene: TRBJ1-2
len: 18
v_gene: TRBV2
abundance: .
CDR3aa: CASSEAISGRRRFDGYTF
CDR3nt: TGTGCCAGCAGTGAAGCCATCTCCGGCAGGCGGAGGTTTGATGGCTACACCTTC

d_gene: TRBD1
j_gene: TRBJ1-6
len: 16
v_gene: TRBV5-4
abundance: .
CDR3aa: CASSGTGTGVNSPLHF
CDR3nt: TGTGCCAGCAGCGGCACGGGGACAGGGGTCAATTCACCCCTCCACTTT

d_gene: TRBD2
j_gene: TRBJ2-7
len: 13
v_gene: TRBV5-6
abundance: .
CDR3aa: CASSAGGAEEQYF
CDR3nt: TGTGCCAGCAGCGCGGGGGGTGCTGAGGAGCAGTACTTC

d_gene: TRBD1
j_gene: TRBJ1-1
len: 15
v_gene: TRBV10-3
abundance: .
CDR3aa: CAISESGRGLTEAFF
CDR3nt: TGTGCCATCAGTGAGTCGGGAAGGGGGCTCACTGAAGCTTTCTTT

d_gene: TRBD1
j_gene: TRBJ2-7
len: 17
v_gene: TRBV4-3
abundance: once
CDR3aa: CASSQGVGQGASYEQYF
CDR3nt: TGCGCCAGCAGCCAAGGGGTCGGGCAGGGGGCCTCCTACGAGCAGTACTTC

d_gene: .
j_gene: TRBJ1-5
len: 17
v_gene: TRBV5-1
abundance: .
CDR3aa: CASSGSGSGRLNQPQHF
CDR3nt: TGCGCCAGCAGTGGGTCAGGTTCCGGCAGATTAAATCAGCCCCAGCATTTT

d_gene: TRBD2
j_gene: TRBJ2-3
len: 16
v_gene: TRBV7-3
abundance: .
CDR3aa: CASSSLALGGTDTQYF
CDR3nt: TGTGCCAGCAGCTCACTAGCGCTCGGAGGTACAGATACGCAGTATTTT

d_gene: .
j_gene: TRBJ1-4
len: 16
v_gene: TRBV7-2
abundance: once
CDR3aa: CASSRGQTTTNEKLFF
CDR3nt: TGTGCCAGCAGCCGTGGACAGACCACAACTAATGAAAAACTGTTTTTT

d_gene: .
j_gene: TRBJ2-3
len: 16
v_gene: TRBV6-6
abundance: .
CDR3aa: CASSYYAGGYTDTQYF
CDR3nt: TGTGCCAGCAGTTACTACGCGGGCGGCTACACAGATACGCAGTATTTT

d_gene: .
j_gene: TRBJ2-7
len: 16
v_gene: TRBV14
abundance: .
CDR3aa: CASSQISAKSSYEQYF
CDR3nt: TGTGCCAGCAGCCAAATTAGCGCTAAGAGCTCCTACGAGCAGTACTTC

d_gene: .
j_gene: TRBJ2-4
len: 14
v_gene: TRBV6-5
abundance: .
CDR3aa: CASSYGLATNIQYF
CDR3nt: TGTGCCAGCAGTTACGGTCTAGCGACGAACATTCAGTACTTC

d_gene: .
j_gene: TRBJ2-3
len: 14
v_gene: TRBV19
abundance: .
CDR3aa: CASRWGAATDTQYF
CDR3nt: TGTGCCAGTAGATGGGGAGCCGCGACAGATACGCAGTATTTT

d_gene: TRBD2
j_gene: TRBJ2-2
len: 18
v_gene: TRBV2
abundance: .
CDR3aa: CASNGLAGAYYDTGELFF
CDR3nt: TGTGCCAGCAATGGACTAGCGGGGGCCTACTACGACACCGGGGAGCTGTTTTTT

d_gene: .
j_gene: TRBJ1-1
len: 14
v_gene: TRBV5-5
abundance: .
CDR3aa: CASSLYTPNTEAFF
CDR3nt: TGTGCCAGCAGCTTGTACACACCTAACACTGAAGCTTTCTTT

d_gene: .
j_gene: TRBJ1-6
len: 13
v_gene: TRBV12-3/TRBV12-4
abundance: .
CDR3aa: CASSLKEEAPLHF
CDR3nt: TGTGCCAGCAGTTTAAAGGAGGAGGCACCCCTCCACTTT

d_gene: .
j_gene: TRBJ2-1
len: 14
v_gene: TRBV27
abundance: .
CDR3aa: CASREVEIDNEQFF
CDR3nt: TGTGCCAGTAGGGAGGTAGAGATCGACAATGAGCAGTTCTTC

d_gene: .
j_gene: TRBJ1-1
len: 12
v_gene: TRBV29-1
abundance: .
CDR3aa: CSVRGRGTEAFF
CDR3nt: TGCAGCGTTCGGGGGAGGGGGACTGAAGCTTTCTTT

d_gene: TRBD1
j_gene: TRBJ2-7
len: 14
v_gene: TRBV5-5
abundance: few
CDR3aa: CASSLGDRDYEQYF
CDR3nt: TGTGCCAGCAGCTTGGGGGACAGGGACTACGAGCAGTACTTC

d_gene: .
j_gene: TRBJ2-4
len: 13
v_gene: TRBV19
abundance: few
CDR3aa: CASSAGLIGIQYF
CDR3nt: TGTGCCAGTAGTGCGGGCCTCATCGGGATTCAGTACTTC

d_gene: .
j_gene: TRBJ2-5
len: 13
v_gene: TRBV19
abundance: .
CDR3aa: CASSPGGQETQYF
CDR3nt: TGTGCCAGTAGTCCCGGGGGCCAAGAGACCCAGTACTTC

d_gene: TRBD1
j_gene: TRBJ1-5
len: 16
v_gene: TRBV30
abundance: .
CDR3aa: CAWDKGAGLSNQPQHF
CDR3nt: TGTGCCTGGGACAAGGGGGCGGGGTTGAGCAATCAGCCCCAGCATTTT

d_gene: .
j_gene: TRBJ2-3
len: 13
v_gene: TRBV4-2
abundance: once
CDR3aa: CASSQGPIDTQYF
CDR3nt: TGTGCCAGCAGCCAAGGGCCCATAGATACGCAGTATTTT

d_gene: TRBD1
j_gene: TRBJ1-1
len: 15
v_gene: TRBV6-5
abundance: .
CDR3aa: CASSSNTGGKIEAFF
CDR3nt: TGTGCCAGCAGTTCAAATACAGGGGGCAAAATTGAAGCTTTCTTT

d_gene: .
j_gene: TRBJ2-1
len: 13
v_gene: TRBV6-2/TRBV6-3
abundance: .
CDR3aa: CASSNRVDNEQFF
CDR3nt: TGTGCCAGCAGCAACAGGGTTGACAATGAGCAGTTCTTC

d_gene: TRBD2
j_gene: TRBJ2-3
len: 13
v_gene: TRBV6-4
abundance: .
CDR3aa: CASSASGLDTQYF
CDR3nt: TGTGCCAGCAGTGCTAGCGGACTAGATACGCAGTATTTT

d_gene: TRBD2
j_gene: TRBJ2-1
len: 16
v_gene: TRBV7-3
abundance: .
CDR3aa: CASSSGTSGEVNEQFF
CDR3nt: TGTGCCAGCAGCTCGGGGACTAGCGGGGAGGTAAATGAGCAGTTCTTC

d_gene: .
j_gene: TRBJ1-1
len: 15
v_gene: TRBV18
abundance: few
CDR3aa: CASSPAGPPWTEAFF
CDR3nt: TGTGCCAGCTCACCGGCGGGCCCTCCTTGGACTGAAGCTTTCTTT

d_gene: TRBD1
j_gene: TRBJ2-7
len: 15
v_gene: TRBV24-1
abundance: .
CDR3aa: CATSDFDRDPPEQYF
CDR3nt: TGTGCCACCAGTGATTTCGACAGGGATCCTCCCGAGCAGTACTTC